The 11 T cell receptor beta chains in this list originate from one sample, sequenced in a study of T-cell memory formation after mild COVID-19. Via MiXCR, TCRdb re-called the 5' RACE reads, giving one row per CDR3 protein. The sample contains 250,000 or so distinct CDR3 sequences, 8% to 9.5% of which appear only once. Specimen: PBMCs or a T cell subset sorted from them (not recorded which). These receptors originate from a young man who had mild COVID-19 (a few samples of this study predate the infection). Cell type and time point are not known.

Many counts were recorded for this clonotype. V usage is TRBV5-1 and J usage is TRBJ2-1, with D hard to call. Germline CDR1 reads SGHRS; CDR2 reads YFSETQ. CDR3 size: 15 residues. V lost 0 bases to trimming and J lost 3 bases, with 10 bases between them. The CDR3 region is CASSLGGMSYNEQFF. The CDR3 DNA follows: TGCGCCAGCAGCTTGGGTGGGATGAGCTACAATGAGCAGTTCTTC.

This clonotype was counted a few times. In nucleotides, the CDR3 is TGCGCCAGCAGCTCTGGACAGTCCGCCGGGGAGCTGTTTTTT. Amino acids: CASSSGQSAGELFF. The V and J genes are TRBV5-1 and TRBJ2-2, with TRBD1 as a possible D gene (6 bases). The length of the CDR3 is 14 residues. Trimming left V 3 bases short and J 6 bases short, with 12 bases between. Per germline, CDR1 SGHRS and CDR2 YFSETQ.

This clonotype was seen more than once but under ten times. This chain uses TRBV7-2 with TRBJ2-1, with TRBD2 matching 11 bases. V lost 0 bases to trimming and J lost 5 bases; unmatched junction nucleotides: 3. This CDR3 is built from 16 residues. Germline-derived CDR1 and CDR2 are SGHTA and FQGNSA. The CDR3 protein is CASSLAGTSGNNEQFF. Here the CDR3 DNA reads TGTGCCAGCAGCTTAGCAGGGACTAGCGGCAACAATGAGCAGTTCTTC.

This clonotype was found a few times. The rearrangement joins TRBV12-3 or TRBV12-4 to TRBJ2-5; the match to TRBD2 covers 7 bases. The CDR3 consists of 16 residues. Trimming removed 5 bases from V and 4 bases from J; junction bases left unmatched: 13. The CDR3 loop reads CASSGGGEGGRETQYF. CDR3 in DNA: TGTGCCAGCAGTGGGGGAGGGGAGGGTGGCCGAGAGACCCAGTACTTC.

The J gene is TRBJ2-1, the V gene TRBV7-9, with a weak D call TRBD2 (5 bases). Trimming took 8 bases from V and 15 from J, leaving 17 bases between them. This CDR3 has 11 residues. CDR1 is SEHNR, CDR2 FQNEAQ, per germline (reference sequence). The CDR3 sequence: CASRDGVGWFF. In DNA form, the CDR3 reads TGTGCCAGCCGAGACGGGGTTGGGTGGTTCTTC.

This clonotype was seen a handful of times. The genes are TRBV10-2 and TRBJ2-1, with D unclear. The CDR3 totals 12 residues. The V gene lost 4 bases and the J gene lost 3 bases, with 4 bases spanning the gap. Germline CDR1 WSHSY, CDR2 SAAADI. The CDR3, as DNA: TGCGCCAGCAGTGTATACTACAATGAGCAGTTCTTC. The encoded protein is CASSVYYNEQFF.

A few counts support this clonotype. The V gene is TRBV3-1, the J gene TRBJ1-2; 9 nucleotides line up with TRBD1. Germline-derived CDR1 and CDR2 are LGHDT and YNNKEL (reference sequence). The junction had 6 bases not matched to a gene; V was cut back by 3 bases and J by 7 bases. There are 14 residues in the CDR3. CDR3: CASSQVGQGFGYTF. The CDR3 DNA reads TGTGCCAGCAGCCAGGTGGGACAGGGCTTTGGCTACACCTTC.

In this sample, this clonotype turned up a few times. The chain combines TRBV6-2 or TRBV6-3 with TRBJ2-4, with D possibly matching TRBD1 (6 bases). The CDR3 runs to 13 residues. The germline gives CDR1 MNHEY, CDR2 SVGEGT. Trimming took 7 bases from V and 3 from J, leaving 10 bases between them. The CDR3 nucleotides read TGTGCCAGCATGGACAGCAACAAAAACATTCAGTACTTC. Protein: CASMDSNKNIQYF.

This clonotype was picked up a small number of times. The gene calls are TRBV10-3 and TRBJ2-5; D call uncertain. Trimming removed 7 bases from V and 2 bases from J, with 11 bases in between. Germline CDR1 ENHRY, CDR2 SYGVKD. This CDR3 spans 13 amino acids. The CDR3 DNA sequence: TGTGCCATCAACGGTGCTAATCAAGAGACCCAGTACTTC. Translation gives CAINGANQETQYF.

The table lists this clonotype with a few counts. The chain links TRBV19 to TRBJ2-2; the D gene is possibly TRBD2 (6 bases). Trimming pared 5 bases from V and 0 bases from J, leaving 7 bases between. Germline values: CDR1 LNHDA, CDR2 SQIVND (reference sequence). CDR3 length equals 14 residues. The CDR3 DNA follows: TGTGCCAGTAGTTGGAGGGCGAACACCGGGGAGCTGTTTTTT. It translates to CASSWRANTGELFF.

This clonotype was seen many times. The chain uses TRBV20-1 and TRBJ1-2, with 7 positions matching TRBD1. CDR1 DFQATT and CDR2 SNEGSKA come from the germline V gene (reference sequence). V dropped 0 bases and J dropped 7; count of bases not matched to a gene: 14. This CDR3 region has 16 residues. The CDR3 loop reads CSARDLGQALKGGYTF. The CDR3 coding sequence is TGCAGTGCTAGAGATCTCGGACAGGCGCTGAAAGGTGGCTACACCTTC.